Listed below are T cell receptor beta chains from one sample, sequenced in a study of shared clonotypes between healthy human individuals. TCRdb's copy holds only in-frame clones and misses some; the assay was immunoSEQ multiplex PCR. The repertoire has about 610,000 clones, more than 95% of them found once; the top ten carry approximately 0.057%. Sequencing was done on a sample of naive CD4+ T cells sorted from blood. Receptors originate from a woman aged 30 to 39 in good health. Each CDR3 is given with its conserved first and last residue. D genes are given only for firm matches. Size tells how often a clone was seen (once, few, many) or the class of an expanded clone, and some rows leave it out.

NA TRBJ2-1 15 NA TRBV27 TGTGCCAGCAGTTTAAGGGCAGGAACCAACAATGAGCAGTTCTTC CASSLRAGTNNEQFF
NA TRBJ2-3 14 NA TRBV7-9 TGTGCCAGCAGCTTAATGATTGGCGCAGATACGCAGTATTTT CASSLMIGADTQYF
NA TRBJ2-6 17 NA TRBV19 TGTGCCAGTACCCCTATCCCTCAGCCCTCTGGGGCCAACGTCCTGACTTTC CASTPIPQPSGANVLTF
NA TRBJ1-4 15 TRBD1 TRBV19 TGTGCCAGTAGTACTGGACAGGGAAGGGATGAAAAACTGTTTTTT CASSTGQGRDEKLFF
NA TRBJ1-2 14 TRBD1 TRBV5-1 TGCGCCAGCAGGACCGGGACAGCTAACTATGGCTACACCTTC CASRTGTANYGYTF
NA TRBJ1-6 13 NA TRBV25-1 TGTGCCAGCAGTTTAGGGGACACTTCACCCCTCCACTTT CASSLGDTSPLHF
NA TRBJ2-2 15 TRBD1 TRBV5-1 TGCGCCAGCAGTATCTCAGGACAGGGGACCGGGGAGCTGTTTTTT CASSISGQGTGELFF
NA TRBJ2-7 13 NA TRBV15 TGTGCCACCAGTTATCGAGAGTCCTACGAGCAGTACTTC CATSYRESYEQYF
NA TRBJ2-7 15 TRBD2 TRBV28 TGTGCCAGCAGTTCTACTAGCGGGTACTCCTACGAGCAGTACTTC CASSSTSGYSYEQYF
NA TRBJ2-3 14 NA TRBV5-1 TGCGCCAGCAGCTTGGACACAGTAAGGGATACGCAGTATTTT CASSLDTVRDTQYF
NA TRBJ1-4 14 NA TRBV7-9 TGTGCCAGCAGCTTAAAAGGAGCGGGACGTACTGTGTTTTTT CASSLKGAGRTVFF
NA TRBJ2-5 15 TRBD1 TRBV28 TGTGCCAGCAGTCCGGGGACAGGGCGTGGGGAGACCCAGTACTTC CASSPGTGRGETQYF
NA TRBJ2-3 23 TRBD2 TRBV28 TGTGCCAGCAGTTTAAGGCCGACTCTGGGACTAGCGGGAGGACCCCTGGCCACAGATACGCAGTATTTT CASSLRPTLGLAGGPLATDTQYF
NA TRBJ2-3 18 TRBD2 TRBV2 TGTGCCAGCAGTAAAACCCCAAATGAGGCGGGAGTGAAGGACACGCAGTATTTT CASSKTPNEAGVKDTQYF
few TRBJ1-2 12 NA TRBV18 TGTGCCAGCTTCGGAACGGCGCAAGGCTACACCTTC CASFGTAQGYTF
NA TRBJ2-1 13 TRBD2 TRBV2 TGTGCCAGCAGGGGGACTAGCGGGGGTGAGCAGTTCTTC CASRGTSGGEQFF
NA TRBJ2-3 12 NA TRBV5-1 TGCGCCAGCAGCCCCGAATCAGATACGCAGTATTTT CASSPESDTQYF
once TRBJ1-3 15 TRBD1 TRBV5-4 TGTGCCAGCAGACCAGGGGGGACCTCTGGAAACACCATATATTTT CASRPGGTSGNTIYF
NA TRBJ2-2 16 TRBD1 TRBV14 TGTGCCAGCAGCCGGACCCGGGACAGAGGGGCCGGGGAGCTGTTTTTT CASSRTRDRGAGELFF
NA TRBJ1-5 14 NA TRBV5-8 TGTGCCAGCAGCTTGGCGTCAGGGGACCAGCCCCAGCATTTT CASSLASGDQPQHF
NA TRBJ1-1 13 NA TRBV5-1 TGCGCCAGCAGCTTGACAGACCTCACTGAAGCTTTCTTT CASSLTDLTEAFF
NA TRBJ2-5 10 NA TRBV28 TGTGCCAGTGGAGGGGAGACCCAGTACTTC CASGGETQYF
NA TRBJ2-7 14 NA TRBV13 TGTGCCAGCAGCTTAGTCATGGGCACGGGTGAGCAGTACTTC CASSLVMGTGEQYF
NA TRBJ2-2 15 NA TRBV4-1 TGCGCCAGCAGCCAGGCAGGGGTGGTTACCGGGGAGCTGTTTTTT CASSQAGVVTGELFF
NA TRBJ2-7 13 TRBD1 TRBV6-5 TGTGCCAGCAGAGGGACAGGGAATTACGAGCAGTACTTC CASRGTGNYEQYF
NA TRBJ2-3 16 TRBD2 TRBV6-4 TGTGCCAGCAGTGAAGGGTCAGCGGGAGGAGCAGATACGCAGTATTTT CASSEGSAGGADTQYF
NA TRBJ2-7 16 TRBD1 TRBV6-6 TGTGCCAGCAGTTACAGGAAGGGGACAGGGCCCTACGAGCAGTACTTC CASSYRKGTGPYEQYF
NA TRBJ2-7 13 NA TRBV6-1 TGTGCCAGCAGTGAGGGGAGCAGGAGCGAGCAGTACTTC CASSEGSRSEQYF
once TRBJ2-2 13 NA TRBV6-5 TGTGCCAGCAGTTACTCGATTAGGGGGGAGCTGTTTTTT CASSYSIRGELFF
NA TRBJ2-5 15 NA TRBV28 TGTGCCAGCAGTTTAGCTCAGGGAACGTGGGAGACCCAGTACTTC CASSLAQGTWETQYF
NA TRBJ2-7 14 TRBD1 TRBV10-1 TGCGCCAGCAGTGGACAGGGGGGCCCCTACGAGCAGTACTTC CASSGQGGPYEQYF
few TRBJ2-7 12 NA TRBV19 TGTGCCAGTAGCCCAGTGGTCGGGGAGCAGTACTTC CASSPVVGEQYF